What follows are 31 T cell receptor beta chains derived from one specimen sequenced in a study of radiotherapy plus CTLA-4 blockade in lung cancer (dated by TCRdb to the late 2010s). The method behind the library was the immunoSEQ multiplex PCR assay. Here the immuneACCESS table is served through TCRdb, limited to in-frame sequences with V and J called. Missing clones are a known gap in these copies; in checked studies unresolved V genes cover under half, and the rest lacks a known reason. This sample has approximately 65,000 clones in its table, and approximately 77% of those were observed once. The ten biggest clones cover approximately 4.5% of the sample. The material sequenced was peripheral blood, taken from a patient treated with radiotherapy plus ipilimumab. These receptors originate from a human donor with non-small cell lung cancer who had a complete response to radiotherapy plus ipilimumab.

This chain joins TRBV18 and TRBJ2-2; D is undetermined. The CDR3 is made up of 15 amino acids. Germline CDR1 reads KGHSH; CDR2 reads LQKENI. Trimming stripped 2 bases from V and 7 bases from J, with 14 bases between. The CDR3 sequence: CASSPTAGLFGELFF. The CDR3 DNA follows: TGTGCCAGCTCACCAACAGCAGGTCTCTTCGGGGAGCTGTTTTTT.

This sequence joins TRBV6-5 and TRBJ2-5; TRBD1 matches 12 bases. There are 15 residues in the CDR3. The germline V gene encodes CDR1 MNHEY and CDR2 SVGAGI. Losses at the gene ends were 6 bases for V and 5 bases for J; bases not matched to a gene: 7. The CDR3 DNA is TGTGCCAGCAGCCCAGGGGGACAGGGGGCCGAGACCCAGTACTTC. Amino acids: CASSPGGQGAETQYF.

The genes are TRBV18 and TRBJ2-7; D might be TRBD2 (6 bases). Trimming left V 2 bases short and J 4 bases short, with 9 bases between. The CDR3 runs to 13 residues. Germline assignment: CDR1 KGHSH and CDR2 LQKENI. For the CDR3, the DNA is TGTGCCAGCTCACCAGAGGGGAGGTACGAGCAGTACGTC. As protein: CASSPEGRYEQYV.

The J gene is TRBJ1-2, the V gene TRBV19, with TRBD1 as a possible D gene (5 bases). CDR1 LNHDA and CDR2 SQIVND come from the germline V gene (reference sequence). Trimming stripped 1 base from V and 4 bases from J, with 16 bases between. CDR3 length: 16 amino acids. CDR3 coding DNA: TGTGCCAGTAGTATAGTTCAGGGTTCAGTAGTCTATGGCTACACCTTC. As protein: CASSIVQGSVVYGYTF. Together with reference TRBV19 and TRBJ1-2, the CDR3 gives the full variable domain: DGGITQSPKYLFRKEGQNVTLSCEQNLNHDAMYWYRQDPGQGLRLIYYSQIVNDFQKGDIAEGYSVSREKKESFPLTVTSAQKNPTAFYLCASSIVQGSVVYGYTFGSGTRLTVV.

The gene calls are TRBV5-8 and TRBJ2-5; TRBD1 matches 8 bases. Germline assignment: CDR1 SGHTS and CDR2 YDEGEE. Unmatched junction bases numbered 12, after V lost 4 bases and J lost 4 bases. This CDR3 has 16 amino acids. This chain's CDR3 is CASSNTGGPSRETQYF. As DNA, the CDR3 is TGTGCCAGCAGCAATACAGGGGGGCCCTCCCGAGAGACCCAGTACTTC.

This clone was detected once. V usage is TRBV27 and J usage is TRBJ1-2, with a weak D call TRBD1 (6 bases). Germline CDR1 reads MNHEY; CDR2 reads SMNVEV (reference sequence). CDR3 length equals 15 residues. Trimming removed 7 bases from V and 8 bases from J, with 23 bases in between. CDR3 residues: CASKPRNRELEGYTF. The CDR3, as DNA: TGTGCCAGCAAACCCCGGAACAGGGAGCTGGAGGGCTACACCTTC.

The gene calls are TRBV7-8 and TRBJ1-2, with 12 bases matching TRBD1. The CDR3 covers 14 residues. Trimming at V came to 4 bases and at J to 8 bases, leaving 5 bases not matched to a gene. Per the germline V gene, CDR1 is SGHVS and CDR2 is FQNEAQ. Here the CDR3 reads CASSSGTGGEGYTF. The CDR3 DNA reads TGTGCCAGCAGCTCGGGGACAGGGGGCGAGGGCTACACCTTC.

The J gene is TRBJ1-2, the V gene TRBV19; 9 bases are a match to TRBD1. Germline values: CDR1 LNHDA, CDR2 SQIVND (reference sequence). V was clipped by 7 bases and J by 6 bases; unmatched bases: 15. There are 16 residues in the CDR3. The CDR3 DNA is TGTGCCAGTACCTCCGGGACAGGGATCAAAAAAGATGGCTACACCTTC. Translating it yields CASTSGTGIKKDGYTF.

The gene calls are TRBV5-6 and TRBJ1-2, with 8 positions matching TRBD1. The ends lost 7 bases at V and 3 bases at J; junction bases unmatched: 8. The CDR3 loop spans 14 amino acids. The germline V gene has CDR1 SGHDT and CDR2 YYEEEE. The CDR3 sequence: CASHAGGADYGYTF. The DNA of the CDR3 is TGTGCCAGCCATGCAGGGGGCGCTGACTATGGCTACACCTTC.

The chain links TRBV9 to TRBJ2-2; 10 nucleotides agree with TRBD2. The germline V gene encodes CDR1 SGDLS and CDR2 YYNGEE. The trim removed 4 bases at V and 2 bases at J, leaving 5 bases unmatched. The CDR3 is made up of 16 amino acids. The CDR3 DNA reads as TGTGCCAGCAGCCCCAGGACTAGCGGAAACACCGGGGAGCTGTTTTTT. Residues: CASSPRTSGNTGELFF.

V and J are TRBV18 and TRBJ2-7, with D perhaps TRBD1 (6 bases). CDR3 length equals 14 residues. Per the germline V gene, CDR1 is KGHSH and CDR2 is LQKENI. The V end was cut by 6 bases, the J end by 0 bases, with 12 bases between. This CDR3 is CASSPRQDSYEQYV. The DNA for the CDR3 is TGTGCCAGCTCCCCTAGACAGGACTCCTACGAGCAGTACGTC.

The V gene is TRBV11-3, the J gene TRBJ2-1, with D maybe TRBD1 (5 bases). This CDR3 contains 15 residues. The V and J ends lost 0 bases and 5 bases respectively, with 11 bases between them. Germline CDR1 and CDR2: SGHNT and YENEEA. The CDR3 DNA sequence: TGTGCCAGCAGCTTAGATAGGGGTCGGAACAATGAGCAGTTCTTC. Protein product: CASSLDRGRNNEQFF.

This clone occurred a few times. The rearrangement links TRBV5-4 to TRBJ2-1; D is possibly TRBD2 (6 bases). CDR3 length: 14 amino acids. The germline gives CDR1 SGHNT, CDR2 YYREEE (reference sequence). Trimming shortened V by 4 bases and J by 4 bases, and 12 bases separated the two germline ends. CDR3 sequence: CASSVKGLYNEQFF. CDR3 sequence (DNA): TGTGCCAGCAGCGTAAAGGGACTTTACAATGAGCAGTTCTTC.

The genes are TRBV4-1 and TRBJ1-5; D call uncertain. This CDR3 region has 14 residues. Trimming removed 5 bases at V and 4 bases at J, with 12 bases between. Germline-derived CDR1 and CDR2 are MGHRA and YSYEKL. The DNA for the CDR3 is TGCGCCAGCAGCAAAAGTATCGGAAATCAGCCCCAGCATTTT. This translates into CASSKSIGNQPQHF.

The chain couples TRBV14 to TRBJ1-1; TRBD1 might be the D (5 bases). Germline CDR1 is SGHDN and CDR2 is FVKESK. The V and J ends lost 3 bases and 6 bases respectively, with 14 bases between them. The CDR3 totals 14 residues. Here the CDR3 DNA reads TGTGCCAGCAGCCATCAGGGACGGTATGCTGAAGCTTTCTTT. This sequence encodes CASSHQGRYAEAFF.

This clone was seen more than once but under ten times. This chain uses TRBV19 with TRBJ1-2; D may be TRBD1 (5 bases). Trimming shortened V by 4 bases and J by 6 bases, and 18 bases separated the two germline ends. Germline V lookup: CDR1 LNHDA, CDR2 SQIVND (reference sequence). The CDR3 loop spans 15 amino acids. The CDR3 nucleotides are TGTGCCAGTAGTACACTCCGGGACGGAGGGGATGGCTACACCTTC. Translation: CASSTLRDGGDGYTF. Combining the CDR3 with reference TRBV19 and TRBJ1-2 gives the whole variable domain DGGITQSPKYLFRKEGQNVTLSCEQNLNHDAMYWYRQDPGQGLRLIYYSQIVNDFQKGDIAEGYSVSREKKESFPLTVTSAQKNPTAFYLCASSTLRDGGDGYTFGSGTRLTVV.

In the case of this clone: The sample has other DNA sequences that encode this CDR3 too. This chain uses TRBV28 with TRBJ2-3, with 9 bases that match TRBD2. Germline V gene sequence: CDR1 MDHEN, CDR2 SYDVKM. The CDR3 length is 14 residues. V was clipped by 3 bases and J by 3 bases; unmatched bases: 1. This chain's CDR3 is CASSFLAGTDTQYF. CDR3 nucleotide sequence: TGTGCCAGCAGTTTCCTAGCGGGGACAGATACGCAGTATTTT.

J is TRBJ2-7 and V is TRBV11-3; D is ambiguous. Trimming left V 1 base short and J 5 bases short, with 15 bases between. The V gene's germline CDR1 is SGHNT and CDR2 YENEEA. CDR3 length equals 15 residues. The CDR3 loop reads CASSLGVQKIDEQYF. The CDR3 DNA is TGTGCCAGCAGCTTAGGGGTCCAGAAGATTGACGAGCAGTACTTC.

This sequence joins TRBV2 and TRBJ1-4; 9 positions agree with TRBD1. The CDR3 consists of 18 residues. From germline, CDR1 is SNHLY and CDR2 FYNNEI. After removal of 4 bases from V and 3 bases from J, the junction contained 12 bases not matched to a gene. DNA for the CDR3: TGTGCCAGCAGTGGCCTTGAGGGACAGGGCTTGTCTAATGAAAAACTGTTTTTT. This codes for CASSGLEGQGLSNEKLFF.

CDR3 residues: CASSILGYLEPQHF. CDR3 sequence (DNA): TGTGCCAGTAGTATTCTGGGGTACCTCGAGCCCCAGCATTTT. The chain couples TRBV19 to TRBJ1-5; D not certain. Germline CDR1 is LNHDA and CDR2 is SQIVND (reference sequence). This CDR3 is 14 amino acids long. V was pared by 3 bases and J by 8 bases, with 14 bases between.

The rearrangement uses TRBV5-4 and TRBJ1-2; TRBD1 matches 10 bases. This CDR3 is built from 14 residues. The ends lost 2 bases at V and 6 bases at J; junction bases unmatched: 4. Germline CDR1 SGHNT, CDR2 YYREEE (reference sequence). This chain's CDR3 is CASSFPTGGNGYTF. DNA for the CDR3: TGTGCCAGCAGCTTCCCGACAGGGGGCAATGGCTACACCTTC.

V and J are TRBV5-4 and TRBJ2-2; 11 positions agree with TRBD1. The length of the CDR3 is 18 residues. Germline lookup yields CDR1 SGHNT and CDR2 YYREEE (reference sequence). J was trimmed by 5 bases and V by 0 bases; bases with no gene match: 9. CDR3 bases: TGTGCCAGCAGCTTGGACCGCCCCGGGACAGGGGGTACCGGGGAGCTGTTTTTT. As protein: CASSLDRPGTGGTGELFF.

The chain employs TRBV7-8 and TRBJ2-1, with D unresolved. Germline V gene data show CDR1 as SGHVS and CDR2 as FQNEAQ. Trimming removed 5 bases from V and 5 bases from J, with 10 bases in between. The CDR3 has 13 amino acids. The CDR3 bases are TGTGCCAGCAGCCTCGCGATCGACAATGAGCAGTTCTTC. Translating gives CASSLAIDNEQFF.

The chain uses TRBV18 and TRBJ1-1; D is unresolved. Looked up from germline, CDR1 is KGHSH and CDR2 is LQKENI. The CDR3 has 14 residues. Deletions cut 4 bases from V and 0 bases from J, with 9 bases between. The CDR3 DNA is TGTGCCAGCTCACACACCAAGGTGAACACTGAAGCTTTCTTT. Amino acids: CASSHTKVNTEAFF.

The chain uses TRBV19 and TRBJ2-5; 10 bases fit TRBD2. CDR1 and CDR2 (germline): LNHDA, SQIVND (reference sequence). V gave up 0 bases and J gave up 10 bases; unmatched junction bases: 5. This CDR3 is 14 amino acids long. CDR3 coding DNA: TGTGCCAGTAGTATAGAGGCTAGCGGGAGAGGCCAGTACTTC. Translating it yields CASSIEASGRGQYF.

The gene calls are TRBV19 and TRBJ1-2; 8 bases are shared with TRBD1. V was pared by 3 bases and J by 2 bases, with 17 bases of the junction left unmatched. Germline values: CDR1 LNHDA, CDR2 SQIVND (reference sequence). This CDR3 has 19 residues. CDR3: CASSMGGLAGGPSNYGYTF. In DNA form, the CDR3 reads TGTGCCAGTAGTATGGGCGGTTTAGCAGGGGGCCCCTCAAACTATGGCTACACCTTC.

The chain carries TRBV11-2 and TRBJ1-3; D gene unclear. The CDR3 runs to 17 residues. Trimming removed 0 bases from V and 0 bases from J, with 12 bases in between. The germline CDR1 and CDR2 sequences are SGHAT and FQNNGV. CDR3 residues: CASSLDQRVYSGNTIYF. CDR3 DNA: TGTGCCAGCAGCTTAGATCAAAGGGTTTACTCTGGAAACACCATATATTTT.

This sequence joins TRBV9 and TRBJ1-2; D is possibly TRBD1 (5 bases). Trimming took off 0 bases at V and 7 bases at J, with 16 bases between the two ends. Germline V gives CDR1 SGDLS, CDR2 YYNGEE. The CDR3 covers 15 residues. The CDR3 nucleotides read TGTGCCAGCAGCGTAGGGGGCTCTGCCCTTGGTGGCTACACCTTC. Translation: CASSVGGSALGGYTF.

The chain couples TRBV5-6 to TRBJ2-1, with no clear D. In germline, CDR1 is SGHDT, CDR2 YYEEEE. V shed 4 bases and J shed 9 bases, with 11 bases lying between them. The CDR3 length is 12 residues. CDR3 coding DNA: TGTGCCAGCAGCCCGACCTTGAGTGAGCAGTTCTTC. This sequence encodes CASSPTLSEQFF.

The chain employs TRBV30 and TRBJ2-4; 9 bases line up with TRBD1. Trimming at V came to 1 base and at J to 5 bases, leaving 6 bases not matched to a gene. This CDR3 comprises 15 residues. Germline V CDR1 and CDR2: GTSNPN, SVGIG (reference sequence). The CDR3 spells CAWSEGTGQQNIQYF. In nucleotides, the CDR3 is TGTGCCTGGAGTGAGGGGACAGGGCAACAAAACATTCAGTACTTC.

The gene calls are TRBV6-5 and TRBJ2-1; tentative D call: TRBD1 (6 bases). The CDR3 runs 16 residues. Germline V CDR1 and CDR2: MNHEY, SVGAGI. The V end lost 4 bases, the J end lost 12 bases, and 25 bases lay between the germline ends. CDR3 loop: CASSSLSTGPGSGQFF. CDR3 coding DNA: TGTGCCAGCAGTTCGCTATCGACAGGACCCGGGTCAGGGCAGTTCTTC.